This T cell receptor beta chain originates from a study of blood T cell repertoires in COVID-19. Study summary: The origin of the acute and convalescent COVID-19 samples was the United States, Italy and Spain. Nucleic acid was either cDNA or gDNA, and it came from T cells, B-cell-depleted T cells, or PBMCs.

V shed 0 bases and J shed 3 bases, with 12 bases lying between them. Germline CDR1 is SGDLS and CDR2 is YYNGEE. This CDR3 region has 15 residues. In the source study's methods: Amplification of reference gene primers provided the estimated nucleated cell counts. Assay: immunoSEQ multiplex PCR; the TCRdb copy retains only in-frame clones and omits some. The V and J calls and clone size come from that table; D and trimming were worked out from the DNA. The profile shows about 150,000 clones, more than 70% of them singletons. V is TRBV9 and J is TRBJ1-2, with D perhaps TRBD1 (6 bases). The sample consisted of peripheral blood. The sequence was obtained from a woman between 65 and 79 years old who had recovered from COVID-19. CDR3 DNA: TGTGCCAGCAGCGTAGCGGGGGGGCACGACTATGGCTACACCTTC. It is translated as CASSVAGGHDYGYTF.